Included here is one T cell receptor beta chain sequence, with context. This record comes from a study of blood T cell repertoires in COVID-19. Whole-study context: The United States, Italy and Spain provided the acute and convalescent COVID-19 samples.

This CDR3 comprises 13 residues. CDR1 LGHNA and CDR2 YNFKEQ come from the germline V gene. V shed 1 base and J 6 bases; nucleotides not matched to a gene: 2. Method: immunoSEQ multiplex PCR; TCRdb's copy keeps in-frame clones and lacks some. The table has hundreds of thousands of clones, 80% seen once. The sequence was obtained from a woman between 40 and 55 years old with acute COVID-19. This chain connects TRBV4-2 to TRBJ1-1; 7 bases are a match to TRBD1. What was sequenced was PBMCs or T cells enriched from blood (not recorded which). DNA for the CDR3: TGTGCCAGCAGCCAAGGGGACAGCGCTGAAGCTTTCTTT. Translated, it gives CASSQGDSAEAFF.